This T cell receptor beta chain was recorded in a study of chemoradiotherapy in HPV16-positive cancers. Study overall: Candidate HPV-specific T-cell clones and common TCR motifs came from functional assays in a couple of HPV16-positive patients. General study results and limits: During treatment, candidate HPV-specific clones and E7-related motifs expanded in tumor. HPV-specific T cells were functionally defined from only two HPV16-positive patients.

Clones were sequenced by immunoSEQ multiplex PCR, and TCRdb holds only the in-frame ones, with some missing. The sample holds approximately 52,000 clones, roughly nine tenths seen once. Regarding this clone: Its antigen is as yet unknown.

The sample here was blood, taken from a patient who underwent chemoradiotherapy. This receptor was taken from a human donor with HPV-associated anogenital cancer.

The CDR3 reads CASSLAGALTDTQYF. CDR3 nucleotide sequence: TGTGCCAGCAGTCTAGCGGGGGCTTTGACAGATACGCAGTATTTT. The chain joins TRBV7-2 to TRBJ2-3; the match to TRBD2 covers 10 bases. The length of the CDR3 is 15 residues. Germline values: CDR1 SGHTA, CDR2 FQGNSA. The J segment lost 3 bases and the V segment lost 6 bases, leaving 6 bases of the junction unmatched. Variable domain in full (rest from reference TRBV7-2 and TRBJ2-3): GAGVSQSPSNKVTEKGKDVELRCDPISGHTALYWYRQSLGQGLEFLIYFQGNSAPDKSGLPSDRFSAERTGGSVSTLTIQRTQQEDSAVYLCASSLAGALTDTQYFGPGTRLTVL.